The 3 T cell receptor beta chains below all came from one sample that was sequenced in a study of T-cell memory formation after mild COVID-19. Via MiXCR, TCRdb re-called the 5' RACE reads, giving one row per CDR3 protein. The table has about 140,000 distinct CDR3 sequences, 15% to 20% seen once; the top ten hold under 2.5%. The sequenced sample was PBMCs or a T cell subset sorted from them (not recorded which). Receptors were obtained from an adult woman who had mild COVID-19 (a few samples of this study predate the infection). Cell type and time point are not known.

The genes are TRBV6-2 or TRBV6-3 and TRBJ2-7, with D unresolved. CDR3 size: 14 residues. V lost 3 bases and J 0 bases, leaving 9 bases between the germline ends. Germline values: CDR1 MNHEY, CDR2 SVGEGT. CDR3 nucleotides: TGTGCCAGCAGTTATCGTCCTCGCTCCTACGAGCAGTACTTC. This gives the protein CASSYRPRSYEQYF.

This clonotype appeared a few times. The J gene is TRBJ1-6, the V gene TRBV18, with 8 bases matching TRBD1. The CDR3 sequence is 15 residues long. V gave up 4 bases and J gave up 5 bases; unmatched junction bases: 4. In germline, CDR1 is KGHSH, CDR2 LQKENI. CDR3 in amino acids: CASSRQGADNSPLHF. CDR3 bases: TGTGCCAGCTCACGCCAGGGGGCAGATAATTCACCCCTCCACTTT.

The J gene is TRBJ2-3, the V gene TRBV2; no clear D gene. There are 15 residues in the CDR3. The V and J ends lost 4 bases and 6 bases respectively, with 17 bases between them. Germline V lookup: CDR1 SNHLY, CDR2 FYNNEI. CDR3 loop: CASSALSPGSDTQYF. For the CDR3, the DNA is TGTGCCAGCAGTGCCTTAAGCCCCGGGTCGGATACGCAGTATTTT. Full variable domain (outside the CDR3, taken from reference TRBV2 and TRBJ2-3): EPEVTQTPSHQVTQMGQEVILRCVPISNHLYFYWYRQILGQKVEFLVSFYNNEISEKSEIFDDQFSVERPDGSNFTLKIRSTKLEDSAMYFCASSALSPGSDTQYFGPGTRLTVL.